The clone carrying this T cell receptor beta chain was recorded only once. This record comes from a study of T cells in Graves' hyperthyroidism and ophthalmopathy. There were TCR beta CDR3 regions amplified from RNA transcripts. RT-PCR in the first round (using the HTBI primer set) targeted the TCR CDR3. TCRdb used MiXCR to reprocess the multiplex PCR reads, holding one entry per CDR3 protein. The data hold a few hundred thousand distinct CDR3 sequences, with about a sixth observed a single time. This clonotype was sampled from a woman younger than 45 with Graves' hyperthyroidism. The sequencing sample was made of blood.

The CDR3 nucleotides are TGTGCCAGCAGCTGGGACGGGGCTTACAATGAGCAGTTCTTC. This sequence encodes CASSWDGAYNEQFF. The chain employs TRBV7-2 and TRBJ2-1; either TRBD1 or TRBD2 may supply D (5 bases each). CDR3 length: 14 amino acids. The V end lost 4 bases, the J end lost 4 bases, and 11 bases lay between the germline ends. CDR1 SGHTA and CDR2 FQGNSA come from the germline V gene.